A single sample is the source of the 30 T cell receptor beta chains below, sequenced in a study of shared clonotypes between healthy human individuals. Produced via immunoSEQ multiplex PCR; TCRdb's table is partial and in-frame only. Of around 2,100,000 clones in the sample, approximately 95% were seen once. Naive CD8 populations comprised CD45RO-negative cells positively selected for CCR7, excluding terminally differentiated effector memory CD45RA+ cells. What was sequenced was naive CD8+ T cells sorted from blood. These receptors all stem from a man aged 18 to 30 in good health.

The rearrangement joins TRBV5-1 to TRBJ2-3; TRBD2 might be the D (5 bases). The CDR3 contains 14 residues. CDR1 SGHRS and CDR2 YFSETQ come from the germline V gene. Between the trimmed V and J ends, which lost 4 bases and 6 bases, there was a span of 15 bases. The CDR3 DNA reads as TGCGCCAGCAGCAGGGAGACTCTGGGGGATACGCAGTATTTT. Protein sequence: CASSRETLGDTQYF.

J is TRBJ2-3 and V is TRBV9; D is uncertain. The CDR3 contains 12 residues. Trimming removed 4 bases from V and 4 bases from J, with 7 bases in between. CDR1 SGDLS and CDR2 YYNGEE come from the germline V gene. The CDR3 DNA reads as TGTGCCAGCAGCCAAGGTGCAGATACGCAGTATTTT. This codes for CASSQGADTQYF.

The V gene is TRBV7-9, the J gene TRBJ2-6; D remains ambiguous. In germline, CDR1 is SEHNR, CDR2 FQNEAQ (reference sequence). The CDR3 spans 17 residues. Deletions cut 4 bases from V and 0 bases from J, with 13 bases between. CDR3 protein: CASSSWTDSSGANVLTF. CDR3 in DNA: TGTGCCAGCAGCTCCTGGACGGATAGCTCTGGGGCCAACGTCCTGACTTTC.

The chain is built from TRBV10-3 and TRBJ2-3, with 8 bases lining up with TRBD1. From germline, CDR1 is ENHRY and CDR2 SYGVKD. The CDR3 has 15 residues. V was clipped by 8 bases and J by 0 bases; unmatched bases: 7. This CDR3 reads CAIESDRDSTDTQYF. The CDR3 DNA reads as TGTGCCATCGAGTCGGACAGGGATAGCACAGATACGCAGTATTTT.

The genes are TRBV27 and TRBJ1-6; D remains ambiguous. The CDR3 runs 13 residues. From germline, CDR1 is MNHEY and CDR2 SMNVEV (reference sequence). The V end lost 6 bases, the J end lost 8 bases, and 11 bases lay between the germline ends. The CDR3 protein is CASRGDPYSPLHF. The CDR3 DNA reads TGTGCCAGCAGGGGCGACCCCTATTCACCCCTCCACTTT.

For this clone: The same CDR3 can be traced to other DNA sequences in this sample. The chain links TRBV7-9 to TRBJ2-3; D uncertain. The CDR3 sequence is 12 residues long. The V gene lost 3 bases and the J gene lost 6 bases, with 7 bases spanning the gap. Germline V gene lookup returns CDR1 SEHNR and CDR2 FQNEAQ (reference sequence). The CDR3: CASSFGSDTQYF. CDR3 coding DNA: TGTGCCAGCAGCTTCGGATCCGATACGCAGTATTTT.

Written as DNA, the CDR3 is TGTGCCAGCAAACACAGCGGGGAGACTAGCACAGATACGCAGTATTTT. Its translation: CASKHSGETSTDTQYF. The chain joins TRBV2 to TRBJ2-3; 7 nucleotides line up with TRBD2. This CDR3 comprises 16 residues. Germline CDR1 is SNHLY and CDR2 is FYNNEI. The junction had 10 bases not matched to a gene; V was cut back by 7 bases and J by 0 bases.

V gene TRBV2 combines with J gene TRBJ1-2, with TRBD1 identical over 7 bases. Germline V gene data show CDR1 as SNHLY and CDR2 as FYNNEI. V trimming: 6 bases; J trimming: 8 bases; junction bases outside the gene matches: 12. The CDR3 covers 14 residues. The CDR3 DNA reads as TGTGCCAGCAGAAAGACAGGGTTTTCGGGAGGCTACACCTTC. This codes for CASRKTGFSGGYTF.

The rearrangement joins TRBV7-6 to TRBJ2-3; D ambiguous. Germline CDR1 SGHVS, CDR2 FNYEAQ. The CDR3 extends over 12 amino acids. The V gene lost 4 bases and the J gene lost 5 bases, with 7 bases spanning the gap. In DNA form, the CDR3 reads TGTGCCAGCAGCTCTGGCCAAGATACGCAGTATTTT. This sequence encodes CASSSGQDTQYF.

The chain recombines TRBV9 with TRBJ2-2; D ambiguous. This CDR3 has 17 amino acids. The germline V and J ends were trimmed by 3 bases and 0 bases, with 15 bases remaining between them. CDR1 and CDR2 from the germline V gene are SGDLS and YYNGEE. In DNA, the CDR3 is TGTGCCAGCAGCGCGCCTACCCGGCGTCCGAACACCGGGGAGCTGTTTTTT. Amino acids: CASSAPTRRPNTGELFF.

The chain employs TRBV7-2 and TRBJ2-7; 7 positions match TRBD2. Per the germline V gene, CDR1 is SGHTA and CDR2 is FQGNSA. V shed 6 bases and J 1 base; nucleotides not matched to a gene: 6. The CDR3 sequence is 14 residues long. The CDR3 spells CASSGAGASYEQYF. Here the CDR3 DNA reads TGTGCCAGCAGTGGGGCGGGAGCTTCCTACGAGCAGTACTTC.

In the case of this clone: Other DNA sequences from this sample encode an identical CDR3 as well. The rearrangement joins TRBV7-2 to TRBJ2-1; no clear D gene. CDR1 is SGHTA, CDR2 FQGNSA, per germline. The ends were cut back, 2 bases at V and 0 bases at J, with 2 bases in the middle. The CDR3 is made up of 13 amino acids. CDR3 protein: CASSLSSYNEQFF. The CDR3 bases are TGTGCCAGCAGCTTATCCTCCTACAATGAGCAGTTCTTC.

The chain recombines TRBV13 with TRBJ2-7; 9 bases agree with TRBD2. Per the germline V gene, CDR1 is PRHDT and CDR2 is FYEKMQ (reference sequence). This CDR3 is 15 amino acids long. With 2 bases clipped from V and 5 bases from J, the junction kept 7 bases outside the gene matches. CDR3 DNA sequence: TGTGCCAGCAGCTTACGGAGGACTAGCGTCCACGAGCAGTACTTC. This gives the protein CASSLRRTSVHEQYF.

CDR3 nucleotide sequence: TGTGCCTGGAGTGTAGGGCAGGGGAAAAGGGAGACCCAGTACTTC. Residues: CAWSVGQGKRETQYF. The V gene is TRBV30, the J gene TRBJ2-5; possibly TRBD1 for D (6 bases). CDR3 length: 15 amino acids. Trimming stripped 0 bases from V and 5 bases from J, with 16 bases between. Germline CDR1 is GTSNPN and CDR2 is SVGIG (reference sequence).

V usage is TRBV4-3 and J usage is TRBJ2-3, with 7 positions matching TRBD2. With V trimmed by 0 bases and J by 6 bases, 12 bases remained unmatched. CDR3 length equals 17 residues. Germline assignment: CDR1 LGHNA and CDR2 YSLEER. The CDR3 sequence: CASSQEGPWEGLDTQYF. In nucleotides, the CDR3 is TGCGCCAGCAGCCAAGAAGGCCCGTGGGAGGGCCTCGATACGCAGTATTTT.

The rearrangement uses TRBV30 and TRBJ2-4; 7 nucleotides line up with TRBD1. CDR3 length: 13 residues. The V and J ends lost 5 bases and 1 base, in that order; junction bases with no gene match: 2. Germline V gene data show CDR1 as GTSNPN and CDR2 as SVGIG (reference sequence). CDR3 amino acids: CAWEGAAKNIQYF. Written as DNA, the CDR3 is TGTGCCTGGGAGGGGGCGGCCAAAAACATTCAGTACTTC. The whole variable domain, filled in from reference TRBV30 and TRBJ2-4, reads SQTIHQWPATLVQPVGSPLSLECTVEGTSNPNLYWYRQAAGRGLQLLFYSVGIGQISSEVPQNLSASRPQDRQFILSSKKLLLSDSGFYLCAWEGAAKNIQYFGAGTRLSVL.

V usage is TRBV7-2 and J usage is TRBJ1-1, with TRBD1 matching 10 bases. V was clipped by 1 base and J by 13 bases; unmatched bases: 6. CDR1 is SGHTA and CDR2 is FQGNSA in the germline V gene. The length of the CDR3 is 13 residues. CDR3 in DNA: TGTGCCAGCAGCTTAGGGACAGGGGGGTTATTTTTCTTT. It encodes CASSLGTGGLFFF.

The CDR3 sequence: CASSQWRDRVSTGELFF. DNA of the CDR3: TGTGCCAGCAGCCAATGGCGGGACAGGGTATCCACCGGGGAGCTGTTTTTT. This chain joins TRBV4-2 and TRBJ2-2; TRBD1 matches at 9 bases. V trimming: 2 bases; J trimming: 4 bases; junction bases outside the gene matches: 8. Germline CDR1 and CDR2: LGHNA and YNFKEQ. CDR3 length: 17 amino acids.

The J gene is TRBJ2-5, the V gene TRBV7-9, with D uncertain. Trimming took off 8 bases at V and 5 bases at J, with 15 bases between the two ends. From germline, CDR1 is SEHNR and CDR2 FQNEAQ (reference sequence). The CDR3 is 13 residues long. Here the CDR3 reads CASLPALGETQYF. The CDR3 bases are TGTGCCAGCTTACCAGCCCTCGGCGAGACCCAGTACTTC.

J is TRBJ2-5 and V is TRBV5-4; 7 bases line up with TRBD2. The CDR3 sequence is 12 residues long. J gave up 4 bases and V 7 bases, and 4 bases lay outside the gene matches. Germline-derived CDR1 and CDR2 are SGHNT and YYREEE (reference sequence). The CDR3, as DNA: TGTGCCAGCGGGGAGGGGTCAGAGACCCAGTACTTC. Translation: CASGEGSETQYF.

With respect to this clone: Other DNA sequences in this specimen translate into the identical CDR3. J is TRBJ2-7 and V is TRBV27; TRBD1 matches 8 bases. The CDR3 sequence is 13 residues long. Per germline, CDR1 MNHEY and CDR2 SMNVEV (reference sequence). V was pared by 6 bases and J by 2 bases, with 3 bases of the junction left unmatched. The CDR3 bases are TGTGCCAGCAGCTGGGACAGGACCTACGAGCAGTACTTC. It is translated as CASSWDRTYEQYF.

There are a few counts of this clone. The chain has TRBV19 and TRBJ1-3, with D perhaps TRBD1 (5 bases). The V end was cut by 4 bases, the J end by 0 bases, with 13 bases between. Germline-derived CDR1 and CDR2 are LNHDA and SQIVND (reference sequence). The CDR3 sequence is 16 residues long. CDR3: CASSTGTESSGNTIYF. CDR3 nucleotide sequence: TGTGCCAGTAGTACCGGGACGGAGAGCTCTGGAAACACCATATATTTT.

The genes are TRBV11-2 and TRBJ2-7, with D perhaps TRBD1 (6 bases). V was clipped by 5 bases and J by 7 bases, with 9 bases between them. Germline assignment: CDR1 SGHAT and CDR2 FQNNGV. The CDR3 is 11 residues long. The CDR3 DNA reads TGTGCCAGCAGCCAAACAGGGGAGCAGTACTTC. Protein: CASSQTGEQYF. The variable domain in full, completed from reference TRBV11-2 and TRBJ2-7, reads EAGVAQSPRYKIIEKRQSVAFWCNPISGHATLYWYQQILGQGPKLLIQFQNNGVVDDSQLPKDRFSAERLKGVDSTLKIQPAKLEDSAVYLCASSQTGEQYFGPGTRLTVT.

Worth noting for this clone: Other DNA sequences in the sample encode the same CDR3. The chain uses TRBV6-1 and TRBJ2-1; 9 bases align to TRBD1. Germline V gives CDR1 MNHNS, CDR2 SASEGT. The CDR3 is 15 amino acids. V lost 5 bases and J lost 0; bases outside the gene matches: 2. The CDR3 protein is CASSPDRGSYNEQFF. The CDR3 coding sequence is TGTGCCAGCAGTCCGGACAGGGGCTCCTACAATGAGCAGTTCTTC.

The chain couples TRBV9 to TRBJ2-5; D is unresolved. Trimming cost V 4 bases and J 7 bases, with 11 bases left between them. The CDR3 has 12 residues. CDR1 is SGDLS, CDR2 YYNGEE, per germline. CDR3 nucleotide sequence: TGTGCCAGCAGCCCCATGCTGGGGACCCAGTACTTC. Translated, it gives CASSPMLGTQYF. The entire variable domain, with the rest obtained from reference TRBV9 and TRBJ2-5, is as follows: DSGVTQTPKHLITATGQRVTLRCSPRSGDLSVYWYQQSLDQGLQFLIQYYNGEERAKGNILERFSAQQFPDLHSELNLSSLELGDSALYFCASSPMLGTQYFGPGTRLLVL.

This chain links TRBV15 with TRBJ2-7; the D gene is possibly TRBD2 (6 bases). The CDR3 totals 15 residues. From germline, CDR1 is LNHNV and CDR2 YYDKDF (reference sequence). V lost 7 bases and J lost 0, with 16 bases in between. As DNA, the CDR3 is TGTGCCACCAAACAGGCGGGGCTAATCTCCTACGAGCAGTACTTC. Encoded protein: CATKQAGLISYEQYF.

The chain carries TRBV10-3 and TRBJ2-5, with no clear D. This CDR3 is 13 amino acids long. V was shortened by 0 bases and J by 5 bases, with 7 bases between the two germline ends. The germline CDR1 and CDR2 sequences are ENHRY and SYGVKD. The CDR3 region has the DNA TGTGCCATCAGTGAGTCCGAGCCGGAGACCCAGTACTTC. Encoded protein: CAISESEPETQYF.

This chain joins TRBV29-1 and TRBJ1-5; no reliable D call. The CDR3 is 11 residues long. Between the trimmed V and J ends, which lost 1 base and 15 bases, there was a span of 13 bases. Germline V lookup: CDR1 SQVTM, CDR2 ANQGSEA. The CDR3 region has the DNA TGCAGCGTTGAAGCTTTAGGGATAGCGCATTTT. Translated: CSVEALGIAHF. The variable domain in full, with the rest retrieved from reference TRBV29-1 and TRBJ1-5, is SAVISQKPSRDICQRGTSLTIQCQVDSQVTMMFWYRQQPGQSLTLIATANQGSEATYESGFVIDKFPISRPNLTFSTLTVSNMSPEDSSIYLCSVEALGIAHFGDGTRLSIL.

V is TRBV6-6 and J is TRBJ2-2, with TRBD2 matching 7 bases. The V gene end was trimmed by 1 base and the J gene end by 3 bases; junction bases not matched to a gene: 5. From germline, CDR1 is MNHNY and CDR2 SVGAGI (reference sequence). The CDR3 is made up of 16 amino acids. In DNA form, the CDR3 reads TGTGCCAGCAGTTACTTGGCTAGCGGCCACACCGGGGAGCTGTTTTTT. As protein: CASSYLASGHTGELFF.

V is TRBV19 and J is TRBJ2-1; D ambiguous. Germline V gives CDR1 LNHDA, CDR2 SQIVND (reference sequence). This CDR3 is built from 15 residues. V shed 9 bases and J shed 2 bases, with 17 bases lying between them. The CDR3 protein is CASLVWENTYNEQFF. CDR3 in DNA: TGTGCCAGCCTAGTATGGGAAAACACCTACAATGAGCAGTTCTTC.